These 32 T cell receptor beta chains share one sample of origin, sequenced in a study of T cells after yellow fever vaccination. TCRdb fed the 5' RACE reads into MiXCR, producing one record per CDR3 protein. The sample has some 120,000 distinct CDR3 sequences; 6.5% to 9% are singletons. The specimen comprised CD8+ T cells sorted from PBMCs, sampled 45 days after the yellow fever booster vaccination. The receptors stem from a young man who received the YFV17D yellow fever vaccine.

This clonotype was seen ten or more times. V gene TRBV27 combines with J gene TRBJ2-1; TRBD2 might be the D (6 bases). Germline CDR1 reads MNHEY; CDR2 reads SMNVEV (reference sequence). V lost 3 bases, J lost 6 bases, and 12 bases lay in between. This CDR3 comprises 14 residues. The chain's CDR3 is CASSLGLASNEQFF. The CDR3 DNA sequence: TGTGCCAGCAGTTTGGGACTTGCATCCAATGAGCAGTTCTTC.

The chain joins TRBV29-1 to TRBJ2-1; a possible D gene is TRBD2 (6 bases). The CDR3 has 11 residues. The germline V gene encodes CDR1 SQVTM and CDR2 ANQGSEA. V lost 6 bases and J lost 10, with 13 bases in between. The CDR3 DNA follows: TGCAGCGTCGTTAGGAGCGGGGAGCAGTTCTTC. It encodes CSVVRSGEQFF.

There are many counts of this clonotype. V gene TRBV5-1 combines with J gene TRBJ2-1; D unclear. V was shortened by 6 bases and J by 2 bases, with 15 bases between the two germline ends. Germline CDR1 SGHRS, CDR2 YFSETQ. This CDR3 spans 15 amino acids. The CDR3 DNA is TGCGCCAGCAAACCTACACTACTCGCCTACAATGAGCAGTTCTTC. This sequence encodes CASKPTLLAYNEQFF. The full variable domain, with the rest looked up from reference TRBV5-1 and TRBJ2-1, is KAGVTQTPRYLIKTRGQQVTLSCSPISGHRSVSWYQQTPGQGLQFLFEYFSETQRNKGNFPGRFSGRQFSNSRSEMNVSTLELGDSALYLCASKPTLLAYNEQFFGPGTRLTVL.

This clonotype was seen many times. The chain is built from TRBV7-9 and TRBJ2-3; D is possibly TRBD1 (5 bases). The V end was cut by 1 base, the J end by 2 bases, with 10 bases between. The CDR3 spans 15 residues. Germline CDR1 is SEHNR and CDR2 is FQNEAQ (reference sequence). This chain's CDR3 is CASSLGQTDTDTQYF. CDR3 DNA sequence: TGTGCCAGCAGCTTAGGGCAGACAGACACAGATACGCAGTATTTT.

The CDR3 region is CASSRMRNGTGSMWRWTGELFF. The CDR3 nucleotides are TGTGCCAGCAGCCGAATGAGAAACGGGACAGGGTCGATGTGGCGATGGACCGGGGAGCTGTTTTTT. The rearrangement joins TRBV3-1 to TRBJ2-2; 9 bases map to TRBD1. In germline, CDR1 is LGHDT, CDR2 YNNKEL (reference sequence). The CDR3 is 22 residues long. V was clipped by 4 bases and J by 5 bases; unmatched bases: 26.

This clonotype has a count of ten or more. V and J are TRBV7-8 and TRBJ2-7; D tentatively fits TRBD1 or TRBD2 (5 bases each). There are 12 residues in the CDR3. Trimming shortened V by 11 bases and J by 4 bases, and 15 bases separated the two germline ends. In germline, CDR1 is SGHVS, CDR2 FQNEAQ. CDR3 in DNA: TGTGCCGCCGGGTTTGGGGGATACGAGCAGTACTTC. Translation: CAAGFGGYEQYF.

The sample holds many counts of this clonotype. J is TRBJ2-3 and V is TRBV9; 8 bases align to TRBD2. The CDR3 extends over 14 amino acids. The trim removed 2 bases at V and 6 bases at J, leaving 5 bases unmatched. In germline, CDR1 is SGDLS, CDR2 YYNGEE. In nucleotides, the CDR3 is TGTGCCAGCAGCGTGAGCGGGAGCGTCGATACGCAGTATTTT. Protein sequence: CASSVSGSVDTQYF.

The table lists this clonotype with many counts. The V call is TRBV15, the J call TRBJ2-3; perhaps TRBD2 as D (6 bases). Germline loops: CDR1 LNHNV, CDR2 YYDKDF (reference sequence). Trimming removed 5 bases at V and 5 bases at J, with 14 bases between. This CDR3 has 14 amino acids. CDR3 loop: CATSSGLSGDTQYF. The CDR3 DNA reads TGTGCCACCAGCTCGGGACTTTCAGGAGATACGCAGTATTTT.

This clonotype was counted ten times or more. J is TRBJ2-5 and V is TRBV29-1; a weak D match, TRBD1 (5 bases). CDR3 length equals 13 residues. V lost 3 bases, J lost 4 bases, and 12 bases lay in between. Looked up from germline, CDR1 is SQVTM and CDR2 is ANQGSEA. The CDR3 DNA reads TGCAGCGTTGAGGCAGGGTTAATAGAGACCCAGTACTTC. Its translation: CSVEAGLIETQYF.

This clonotype was recorded at least ten times. This chain uses TRBV5-1 with TRBJ2-1; 8 bases agree with TRBD2. The CDR3 loop spans 16 amino acids. The trim removed 0 bases at V and 2 bases at J, leaving 4 bases unmatched. CDR1 is SGHRS, CDR2 YFSETQ, per germline. CDR3 sequence (DNA): TGCGCCAGCAGCTTGGATGAGCGGGGGACCTACAATGAGCAGTTCTTC. Translated, it gives CASSLDERGTYNEQFF.

This clonotype was found a few times. The chain is built from TRBV5-4 and TRBJ2-1, with 12 positions matching TRBD1. The germline CDR1 and CDR2 sequences are SGHNT and YYREEE (reference sequence). The J segment lost 14 bases and the V segment lost 4 bases, leaving 16 bases of the junction unmatched. CDR3 size: 16 residues. DNA of the CDR3: TGTGCCAGCAGCGCAGATACCGGGACAGGGGGCAGACCGGAGTTCTTC. Translating gives CASSADTGTGGRPEFF.

The chain couples TRBV28 to TRBJ2-5; TRBD1 or TRBD2 may be the D gene (5 bases each). V lost 7 bases to trimming and J lost 2 bases, with 17 bases between them. This CDR3 region has 15 residues. Germline V gene lookup returns CDR1 MDHEN and CDR2 SYDVKM. The CDR3, as DNA: TGTGCCAGCAACAATGGGGGTCAATTTCAAGAGACCCAGTACTTC. Residues: CASNNGGQFQETQYF.

The rearrangement links TRBV14 to TRBJ2-1; the D gene is possibly TRBD2 (6 bases). The V gene's germline CDR1 is SGHDN and CDR2 FVKESK. The CDR3 totals 13 residues. V was cut by 2 bases and J by 9 bases, with 11 bases left in between. The CDR3 region is CASSQRRSGEQFF. The CDR3, as DNA: TGTGCCAGCAGCCAACGCCGTAGCGGTGAGCAGTTCTTC.

This clonotype has ten or more counts. The V call is TRBV29-1, the J call TRBJ2-6; D is unresolved. V gave up 7 bases and J gave up 0 bases, with 7 bases separating them. CDR1 and CDR2 (germline): SQVTM, ANQGSEA. The CDR3 runs to 13 residues. The CDR3 region is CSARDSGANVLTF. The CDR3 coding sequence is TGCAGCGCGAGAGACTCTGGGGCCAACGTCCTGACTTTC.

This clonotype was recorded many times. V and J are TRBV6-2 or TRBV6-3 and TRBJ2-1; 14 bases agree with TRBD2. Per germline, CDR1 MNHEY and CDR2 SVGEGT. V dropped 2 bases and J dropped 7; count of bases not matched to a gene: 16. CDR3 length equals 20 residues. CDR3 nucleotide sequence: TGTGCCAGCAGTTACGACGGGACTAGCGGGAGTAAGGCCCCCAAGAATGAGCAGTTCTTC. Translation: CASSYDGTSGSKAPKNEQFF.

The chain carries TRBV5-1 and TRBJ2-1; D is uncertain. From germline, CDR1 is SGHRS and CDR2 YFSETQ. Trimming cost V 5 bases and J 4 bases, with 10 bases left between them. The CDR3 is 13 amino acids. The CDR3 loop reads CASRGSGYNEQFF. Written as DNA, the CDR3 is TGCGCCAGCAGGGGATCAGGTTACAATGAGCAGTTCTTC.

Many counts were recorded for this clonotype. The V and J genes are TRBV7-9 and TRBJ2-1; D unresolved. CDR3 size: 16 residues. Germline V gives CDR1 SEHNR, CDR2 FQNEAQ (reference sequence). The V end was cut by 0 bases, the J end by 4 bases, with 13 bases between. The CDR3 DNA is TGTGCCAGCAGCTTAGCGGTCGCGGAGCTATACAATGAGCAGTTCTTC. Its translation: CASSLAVAELYNEQFF. Variable domain in full (rest from reference TRBV7-9 and TRBJ2-1): DTGVSQNPRHKITKRGQNVTFRCDPISEHNRLYWYRQTLGQGPEFLTYFQNEAQLEKSRLLSDRFSAERPKGSFSTLEIQRTEQGDSAMYLCASSLAVAELYNEQFFGPGTRLTVL.

This rearrangement joins TRBV7-2 to TRBJ2-2, with D maybe TRBD1 (6 bases). V was cut by 5 bases and J by 7 bases, with 14 bases left in between. This CDR3 comprises 14 residues. CDR1 is SGHTA and CDR2 is FQGNSA in the germline V gene. The CDR3 spells CASSLTGSNGELFF. CDR3 bases: TGTGCCAGCAGCCTGACAGGATCTAACGGGGAGCTGTTTTTT.

This clonotype came up many times. This chain connects TRBV7-6 to TRBJ1-5; no firm D call. Germline assignment: CDR1 SGHVS and CDR2 FNYEAQ. There are 13 residues in the CDR3. Trimming shortened V by 3 bases and J by 7 bases, and 10 bases separated the two germline ends. CDR3 nucleotides: TGTGCCAGCAGCTTCGGAGGTGAACAGCCCCAGCATTTT. Translation gives CASSFGGEQPQHF.

The sample holds many counts of this clonotype. The chain recombines TRBV12-3 or TRBV12-4 with TRBJ2-2; perhaps TRBD2 as D (6 bases). The CDR3 length is 14 residues. V dropped 6 bases and J dropped 5 bases, with 13 bases sitting between them. The DNA of the CDR3 is TGTGCCAGCAGCGGGGACTCTTCAACCGGGGAGCTGTTTTTT. It is translated as CASSGDSSTGELFF.

This clonotype has ten or more counts. The chain has TRBV7-9 and TRBJ1-6, with D possibly matching TRBD1 (6 bases). CDR3 length: 13 amino acids. Germline V gene sequence: CDR1 SEHNR, CDR2 FQNEAQ (reference sequence). The V end was cut by 9 bases, the J end by 8 bases, with 14 bases between. DNA for the CDR3: TGTGCCAGTAGGGACACCCAGTATTCACCCCTCCACTTT. Protein: CASRDTQYSPLHF.

At least ten counts were recorded for this clonotype. The chain has TRBV5-1 and TRBJ2-7, with D possibly matching TRBD1 (6 bases). Trimming left V 6 bases short and J 0 bases short, with 13 bases between. Germline lookup yields CDR1 SGHRS and CDR2 YFSETQ. This CDR3 spans 14 amino acids. The CDR3 is CASKATGLSYEQYF. The CDR3 DNA follows: TGCGCCAGCAAGGCGACAGGACTCTCCTACGAGCAGTACTTC.

This chain joins TRBV29-1 and TRBJ2-2; D not certain. CDR1 and CDR2 (germline): SQVTM, ANQGSEA. V dropped 4 bases and J dropped 6 bases, with 9 bases sitting between them. This CDR3 has 12 residues. The CDR3 loop reads CSVVAVPGELFF. The CDR3 DNA is TGCAGCGTTGTCGCTGTCCCCGGGGAGCTGTTTTTT.

The rearrangement links TRBV12-3 or TRBV12-4 to TRBJ1-1; 8 nucleotides align to TRBD1. This CDR3 has 14 amino acids. V was pared by 6 bases and J by 1 base, with 4 bases of the junction left unmatched. The CDR3 sequence: CASSPGQENTEAFF. The CDR3 nucleotides read TGTGCCAGCAGCCCGGGACAGGAGAACACTGAAGCTTTCTTT.

This clonotype was counted many times. The V call is TRBV29-1, the J call TRBJ2-7, with 9 positions matching TRBD1. The CDR3 runs to 14 residues. V gave up 5 bases and J gave up 4 bases; unmatched junction bases: 9. CDR1 and CDR2 (germline): SQVTM, ANQGSEA. CDR3 DNA sequence: TGCAGCGTTCGACTCCGGGACAGGGCGTACGAGCAGTACTTC. It codes for CSVRLRDRAYEQYF.

In its sample, this clonotype was seen many times. The chain links TRBV25-1 to TRBJ2-7, with 13 positions matching TRBD2. The germline gives CDR1 MGHDK, CDR2 SYGVNS. This CDR3 is built from 16 residues. Trimming removed 4 bases from V and 4 bases from J; junction bases left unmatched: 7. CDR3 amino acids: CASSAWTSGSVYEQYF. DNA for the CDR3: TGTGCCAGCAGTGCGTGGACTAGCGGGAGCGTTTACGAGCAGTACTTC.

Remarks on this clonotype: A read error may be the cause here, since a much bigger clone is one base away. The chain uses TRBV27 and TRBJ2-5; unclear D gene. The CDR3 runs 13 residues. Germline CDR1 and CDR2: MNHEY and SMNVEV (reference sequence). The DNA of the CDR3 is TGTGCCAGCAGGAATGGGAATCTAGAGATCCAGTACTTC. Translating it yields CASRNGNLEIQYF.

This clonotype turned up a few times. V gene TRBV7-2 combines with J gene TRBJ2-3; D perhaps matches TRBD2 (5 bases). Germline CDR1 SGHTA, CDR2 FQGNSA. Trimming pared 5 bases from V and 0 bases from J, leaving 15 bases between. This CDR3 is 16 amino acids long. The CDR3, as DNA: TGTGCCAGCAGCCTCCCCCGTAGCGAGAGCACAGATACGCAGTATTTT. Its translation is CASSLPRSESTDTQYF.

This clonotype was observed at least ten times. The J gene is TRBJ2-7, the V gene TRBV7-6; the match to TRBD2 covers 9 bases. Looked up from germline, CDR1 is SGHVS and CDR2 is FNYEAQ. The CDR3 is 14 residues long. The ends lost 5 bases at V and 4 bases at J; junction bases unmatched: 6. The CDR3, as DNA: TGTGCCAGCAGCCATAGCGGGAGTTTGTACGAGCAGTACTTC. Translating it yields CASSHSGSLYEQYF. Full variable domain (outside the CDR3, taken from reference TRBV7-6 and TRBJ2-7): GAGVSQSPRYKVTKRGQDVALRCDPISGHVSLYWYRQALGQGPEFLTYFNYEAQQDKSGLPNDRFSAERPEGSISTLTIQRTEQRDSAMYRCASSHSGSLYEQYFGPGTRLTVT.

This clonotype was found many times. The chain recombines TRBV20-1 with TRBJ2-1, with 7 bases matching TRBD2. CDR3 size: 15 residues. Germline V lookup: CDR1 DFQATT, CDR2 SNEGSKA (reference sequence). V gave up 1 base and J gave up 7 bases; unmatched junction bases: 10. The CDR3 region has the DNA TGCAGTGCTAGAGGGGGAACGGGAGGAGGTAATGAGCAGTTCTTC. Translating gives CSARGGTGGGNEQFF.

This clonotype was seen many times. The rearrangement joins TRBV12-5 to TRBJ2-7; tentative D call: TRBD1 (8 bases). Germline values: CDR1 LGHNT, CDR2 FRNRAP. The CDR3 runs to 13 residues. V was trimmed by 6 bases and J by 6 bases, leaving 15 bases between them. For the CDR3, the DNA is TGTGCTAGTGGAGCGGGACAGGACTTCGAGCAGTACTTC. Encoded protein: CASGAGQDFEQYF.

This clonotype was counted many times. V gene TRBV29-1 combines with J gene TRBJ2-1; D might be TRBD2 (5 bases). V lost 7 bases and J lost 6, with 16 bases in between. The CDR3 contains 13 residues. CDR1 and CDR2 (germline): SQVTM, ANQGSEA. In DNA form, the CDR3 reads TGCAGCGGGACTGTGACAAATTTCAATGAGCAGTTCTTC. It codes for CSGTVTNFNEQFF.